This entry is about one T cell receptor beta chain. This specimen belongs to a study of blood T cell repertoires in COVID-19. Study information: The samples span acute and convalescent COVID-19 from the United States, Italy and Spain. PBMCs, B-cell-depleted T cells, or T cells were the source of the cDNA or gDNA that made up the material.

The germline V gene has CDR1 KGHSH and CDR2 LQKENI. Trimming at V came to 0 bases and at J to 7 bases, leaving 4 bases not matched to a gene. The CDR3 sequence is 15 residues long. Original processing notes: The authors estimated nucleated cell counts from reference gene primer amplification. Profiled with immunoSEQ multiplex PCR; TCRdb holds only in-frame clones, not every one. V, J and clone size were drawn from that table, and D and trimming were deduced from the DNA. The sample shows tens of thousands of clones, about four fifths of them seen only once. The sample was peripheral blood. The chain uses TRBV18 and TRBJ2-1; 9 bases are shared with TRBD2. The source of this sequence is a man at least 80 years old with active or convalescent COVID-19. CDR3 amino acids: CASSPPAGGRNEQFF. The CDR3 DNA is TGTGCCAGCTCACCACCGGCGGGAGGGCGTAATGAGCAGTTCTTC.